The source of this T cell receptor (beta chain) is a study of blood T cell repertoires in COVID-19. Study-wide background: Samples taken during acute and convalescent COVID-19 were collected in the United States, Italy and Spain. T cells, B-cell-depleted T cells, or PBMCs supplied cDNA or gDNA.

Under the authors' procedure: Amplified reference gene primers provided the basis for estimating nucleated cell counts. Sequenced by immunoSEQ multiplex PCR; TCRdb stores in-frame clones only, minus some. That table furnishes V, J and clone size, whereas the DNA furnished D and trimming. The repertoire consists of almost 65,000 clones, with about 88% occurring once and the leading ten covering 40% to 45%. V dropped 0 bases and J dropped 8 bases, with 8 bases sitting between them. Germline CDR1 and CDR2: MGHRA and YSYEKL. CDR3 length: 14 residues. Material: peripheral blood. J is TRBJ1-6 and V is TRBV4-1, with no clear D. This TCR derives from a woman aged 60-70 years with COVID-19, enrolled during active disease. The CDR3 bases are TGCGCCAGCAGCCAAGACCCCATTTATTCACCCCTCCACTTT. As protein: CASSQDPIYSPLHF.